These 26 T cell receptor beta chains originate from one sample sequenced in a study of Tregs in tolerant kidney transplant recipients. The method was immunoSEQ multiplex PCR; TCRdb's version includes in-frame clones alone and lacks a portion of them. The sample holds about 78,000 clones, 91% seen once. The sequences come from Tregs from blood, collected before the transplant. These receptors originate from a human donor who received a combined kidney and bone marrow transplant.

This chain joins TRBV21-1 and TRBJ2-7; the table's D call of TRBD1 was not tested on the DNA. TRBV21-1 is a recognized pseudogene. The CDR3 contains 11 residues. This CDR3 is CASRVAHEQYF. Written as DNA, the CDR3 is TGTGCCAGCAGGGTGGCTCACGAGCAGTACTTC.

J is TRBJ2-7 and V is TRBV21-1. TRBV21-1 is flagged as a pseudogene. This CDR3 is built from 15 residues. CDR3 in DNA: TGTGCCAGCATGAATCCGGGACGGTGCTCCTACGAGCAGTACTTC. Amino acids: CASMNPGRCSYEQYF.

The DNA of the CDR3 is TGTGCCAGTAGTATAGACACTAGCGGGCTAGCCTACGAGCAGTACTTC. Translated, it gives CASSIDTSGLAYEQYF. The chain uses TRBV19 and TRBJ2-5; TRBD2 agrees at 9 bases. The J call may not be correct, given that the DNA end is closer to TRBJ2-7. This CDR3 has 16 amino acids. Germline CDR1 is LNHDA and CDR2 is SQIVND (reference sequence).

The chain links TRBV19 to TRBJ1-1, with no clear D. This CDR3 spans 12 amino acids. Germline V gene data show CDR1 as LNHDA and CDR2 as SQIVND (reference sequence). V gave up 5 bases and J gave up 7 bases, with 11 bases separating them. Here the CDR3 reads CASSARSSEAFF. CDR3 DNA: TGTGCCAGTAGTGCCCGAAGCAGTGAAGCTTTCTTT.

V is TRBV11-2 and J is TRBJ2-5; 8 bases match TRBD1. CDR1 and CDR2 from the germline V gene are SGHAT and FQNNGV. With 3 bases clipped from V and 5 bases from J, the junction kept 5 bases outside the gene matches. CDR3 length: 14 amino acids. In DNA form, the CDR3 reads TGTGCCAGCAGCTTGCAGGGGGCGGGGGAGACCCAGTACTTC. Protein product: CASSLQGAGETQYF.

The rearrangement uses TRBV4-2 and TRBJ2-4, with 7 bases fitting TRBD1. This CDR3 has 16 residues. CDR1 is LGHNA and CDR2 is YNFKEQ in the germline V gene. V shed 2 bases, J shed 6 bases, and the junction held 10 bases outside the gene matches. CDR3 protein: CASSQTRQGLGNIQYF. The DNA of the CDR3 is TGTGCCAGCAGCCAAACCCGACAGGGCCTGGGAAACATTCAGTACTTC.

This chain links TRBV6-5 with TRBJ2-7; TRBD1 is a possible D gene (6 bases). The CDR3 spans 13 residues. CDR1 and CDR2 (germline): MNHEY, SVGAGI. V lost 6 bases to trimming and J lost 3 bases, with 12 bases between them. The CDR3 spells CASSTRGIYEQYF. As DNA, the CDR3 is TGTGCCAGCAGCACAAGGGGGATCTACGAGCAGTACTTC.

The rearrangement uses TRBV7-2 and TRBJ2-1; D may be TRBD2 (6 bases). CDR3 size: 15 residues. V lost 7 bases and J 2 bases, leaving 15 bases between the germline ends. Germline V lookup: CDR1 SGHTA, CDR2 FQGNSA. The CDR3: CASIGAGWTYNEQFF. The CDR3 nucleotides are TGTGCCAGCATCGGGGCGGGATGGACCTACAATGAGCAGTTCTTC.

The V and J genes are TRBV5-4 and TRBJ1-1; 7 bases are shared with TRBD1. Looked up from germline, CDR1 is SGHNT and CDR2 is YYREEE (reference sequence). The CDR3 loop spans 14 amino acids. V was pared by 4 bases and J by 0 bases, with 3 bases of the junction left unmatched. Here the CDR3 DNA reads TGTGCCAGCAGCGCGGGACAGATGAACACTGAAGCTTTCTTT. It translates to CASSAGQMNTEAFF.

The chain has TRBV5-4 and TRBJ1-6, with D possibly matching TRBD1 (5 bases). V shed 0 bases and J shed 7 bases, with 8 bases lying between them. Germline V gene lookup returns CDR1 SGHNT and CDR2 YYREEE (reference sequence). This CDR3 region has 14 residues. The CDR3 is CASSLDQGNSPLHF. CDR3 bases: TGTGCCAGCAGCTTGGATCAGGGAAATTCACCCCTCCACTTT.

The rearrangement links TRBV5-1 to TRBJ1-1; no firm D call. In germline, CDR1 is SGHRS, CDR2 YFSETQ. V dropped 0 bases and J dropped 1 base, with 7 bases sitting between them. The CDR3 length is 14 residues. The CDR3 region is CASSLVQPNTEAFF. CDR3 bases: TGCGCCAGCAGCTTGGTACAGCCGAACACTGAAGCTTTCTTT.

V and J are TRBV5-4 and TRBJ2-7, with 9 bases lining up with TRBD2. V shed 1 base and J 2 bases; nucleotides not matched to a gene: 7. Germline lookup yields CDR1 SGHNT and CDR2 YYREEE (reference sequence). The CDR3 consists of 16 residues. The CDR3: CASSLSSGSGAYEQYF. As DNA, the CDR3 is TGTGCCAGCAGCTTGAGTAGCGGGAGTGGGGCCTACGAGCAGTACTTC.

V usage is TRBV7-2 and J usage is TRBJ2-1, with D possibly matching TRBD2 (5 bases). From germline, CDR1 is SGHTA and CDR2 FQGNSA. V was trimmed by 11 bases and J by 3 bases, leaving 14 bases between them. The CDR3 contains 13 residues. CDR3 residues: CASQWEHYNEQFF. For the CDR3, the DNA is TGTGCCTCCCAGTGGGAGCACTACAATGAGCAGTTCTTC.

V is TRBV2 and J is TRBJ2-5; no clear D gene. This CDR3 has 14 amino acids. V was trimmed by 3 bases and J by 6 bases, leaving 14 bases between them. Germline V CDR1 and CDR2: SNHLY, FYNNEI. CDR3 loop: CASSDGQDRKTQYF. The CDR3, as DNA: TGTGCCAGCAGTGATGGGCAGGATAGGAAGACCCAGTACTTC.

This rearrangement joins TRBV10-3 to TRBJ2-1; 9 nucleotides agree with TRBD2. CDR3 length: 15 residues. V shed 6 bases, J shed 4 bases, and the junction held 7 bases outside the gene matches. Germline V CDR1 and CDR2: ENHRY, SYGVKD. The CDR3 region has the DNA TGTGCCATCAGCTCAAGCGGGGGGCAGTACAATGAGCAGTTCTTC. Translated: CAISSSGGQYNEQFF.

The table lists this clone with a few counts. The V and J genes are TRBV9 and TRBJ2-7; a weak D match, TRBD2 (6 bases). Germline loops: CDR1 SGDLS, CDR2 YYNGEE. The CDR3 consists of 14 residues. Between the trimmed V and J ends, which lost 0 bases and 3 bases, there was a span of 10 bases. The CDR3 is CASSVGLEFYEQYF. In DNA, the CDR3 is TGTGCCAGCAGCGTAGGACTAGAATTCTACGAGCAGTACTTC.

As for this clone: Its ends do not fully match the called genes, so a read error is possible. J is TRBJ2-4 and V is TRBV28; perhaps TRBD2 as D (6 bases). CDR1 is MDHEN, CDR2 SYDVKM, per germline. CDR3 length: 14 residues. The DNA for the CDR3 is TGTGCCAGCAGTTCCTACCCCGCCGGGGGAAGACTCTTGTTC. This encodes CASSSYPAGGRLLF.

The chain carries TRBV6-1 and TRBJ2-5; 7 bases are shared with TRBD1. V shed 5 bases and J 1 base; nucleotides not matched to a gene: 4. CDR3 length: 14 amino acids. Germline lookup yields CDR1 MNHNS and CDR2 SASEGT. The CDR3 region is CASSSGGPQETQYF. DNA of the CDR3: TGTGCCAGCAGTTCAGGGGGACCCCAAGAGACCCAGTACTTC.

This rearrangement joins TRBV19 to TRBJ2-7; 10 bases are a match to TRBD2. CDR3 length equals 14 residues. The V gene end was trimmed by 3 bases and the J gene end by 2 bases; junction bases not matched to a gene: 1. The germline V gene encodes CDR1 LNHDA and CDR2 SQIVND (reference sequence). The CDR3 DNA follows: TGTGCCAGTAGTATCACTAGCGGGACCTACGAGCAGTACTTC. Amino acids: CASSITSGTYEQYF.

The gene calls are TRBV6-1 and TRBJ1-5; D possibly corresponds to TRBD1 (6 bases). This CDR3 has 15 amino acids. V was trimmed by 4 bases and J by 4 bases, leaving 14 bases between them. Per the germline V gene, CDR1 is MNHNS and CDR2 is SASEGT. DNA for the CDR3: TGTGCCAGCAGTGCCCGAGGGGGGGCAAATCAGCCCCAGCATTTT. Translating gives CASSARGGANQPQHF.

This chain's CDR3 is CASSSPQLEQYF. CDR3 DNA sequence: TGTGCCAGCAGTTCCCCGCAACTCGAGCAGTACTTC. This chain uses TRBV28 with TRBJ2-7; no clear D gene. Germline CDR1 reads MDHEN; CDR2 reads SYDVKM. Trimming removed 4 bases at V and 6 bases at J, with 10 bases between. The CDR3 totals 12 residues.

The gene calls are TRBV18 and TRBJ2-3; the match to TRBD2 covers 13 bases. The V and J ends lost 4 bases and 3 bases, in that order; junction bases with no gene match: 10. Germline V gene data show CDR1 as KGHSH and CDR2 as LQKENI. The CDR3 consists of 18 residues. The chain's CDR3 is CASSQNTPGLAGTDTQYF. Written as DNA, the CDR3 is TGTGCCAGCTCACAAAACACTCCGGGACTAGCGGGAACAGATACGCAGTATTTT.

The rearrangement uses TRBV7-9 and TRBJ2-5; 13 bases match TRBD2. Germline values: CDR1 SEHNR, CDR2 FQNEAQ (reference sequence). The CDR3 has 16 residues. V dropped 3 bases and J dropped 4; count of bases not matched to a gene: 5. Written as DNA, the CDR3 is TGTGCCAGCAGCTTGGGACTAGCGGGACAGAGAGAGACCCAGTACTTC. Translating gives CASSLGLAGQRETQYF.

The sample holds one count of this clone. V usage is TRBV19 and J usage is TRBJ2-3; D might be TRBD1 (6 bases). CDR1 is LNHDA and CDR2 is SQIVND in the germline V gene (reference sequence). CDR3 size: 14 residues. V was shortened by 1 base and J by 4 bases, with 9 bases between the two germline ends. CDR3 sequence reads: CASSIVRTADTQYF. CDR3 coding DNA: TGTGCCAGTAGTATAGTAAGGACAGCAGATACGCAGTATTTT.

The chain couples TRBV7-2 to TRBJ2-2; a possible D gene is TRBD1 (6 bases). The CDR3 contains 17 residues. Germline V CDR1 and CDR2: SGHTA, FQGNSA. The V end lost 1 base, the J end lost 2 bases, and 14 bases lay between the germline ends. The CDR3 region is CASSLEVRGSNTGELFF. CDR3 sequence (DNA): TGTGCCAGCAGCTTAGAGGTCAGGGGCTCCAACACCGGGGAGCTGTTTTTT. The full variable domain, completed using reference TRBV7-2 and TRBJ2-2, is GAGVSQSPSNKVTEKGKDVELRCDPISGHTALYWYRQSLGQGLEFLIYFQGNSAPDKSGLPSDRFSAERTGGSVSTLTIQRTQQEDSAVYLCASSLEVRGSNTGELFFGEGSRLTVL.

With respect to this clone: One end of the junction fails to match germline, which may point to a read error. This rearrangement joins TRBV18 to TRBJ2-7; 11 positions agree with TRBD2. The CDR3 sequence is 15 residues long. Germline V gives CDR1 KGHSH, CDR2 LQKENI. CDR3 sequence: CASSLAGGSSHEQYF. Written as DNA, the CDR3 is TGTGCCAGCTCTCTAGCGGGAGGTTCCTCCCACGAGCAGTACTTC.